One and the same sample provided the 16 T cell receptor beta chains below, sequenced in a study of blood T cell repertoires in COVID-19. Data came from immunoSEQ multiplex PCR; TCRdb stores just in-frame clones and leaves some out. Seen here are about 170,000 clones, 85% observed once, and the top ten hold around 8%. The sequencing sample was made of peripheral blood. Source of these receptors: an elderly woman with COVID-19, enrolled during active disease.

The sample holds a few counts of this clone. The V and J genes are TRBV18 and TRBJ2-3; D call uncertain. Trimming left V 2 bases short and J 5 bases short, with 11 bases between. The CDR3 length is 14 residues. CDR1 and CDR2 (germline): KGHSH, LQKENI. The chain's CDR3 is CASSPEITIDTQYF. DNA for the CDR3: TGTGCCAGCTCACCAGAGATCACTATAGATACGCAGTATTTT.

The chain uses TRBV25-1 and TRBJ2-7; a possible D gene is TRBD1 (6 bases). The CDR3 totals 14 residues. The germline gives CDR1 MGHDK, CDR2 SYGVNS. V was shortened by 4 bases and J by 1 base, with 11 bases between the two germline ends. The CDR3 DNA is TGTGCCAGCAGTGCTACAGGGATTTCCTACGAGCAGTACTTC. This encodes CASSATGISYEQYF.

This chain uses TRBV7-2 with TRBJ2-2; no reliable D call. The germline gives CDR1 SGHTA, CDR2 FQGNSA. CDR3 size: 16 residues. V dropped 6 bases and J dropped 7 bases, with 21 bases sitting between them. The CDR3 DNA reads TGTGCCAGCAGGCCCCCTTGGAGCCCAAGCAGCGGGGAGCTGTTTTTT. As protein: CASRPPWSPSSGELFF.

This clone occurred a few times. The genes are TRBV25-1 and TRBJ1-2; no reliable D call. Per the germline V gene, CDR1 is MGHDK and CDR2 is SYGVNS. The CDR3 covers 12 residues. V was cut by 10 bases and J by 0 bases, with 9 bases left in between. The CDR3 DNA is TGTGCCACCCAAGAGGCTAACTATGGCTACACCTTC. It encodes CATQEANYGYTF.

This chain joins TRBV2 and TRBJ2-1; D not certain. This CDR3 comprises 11 residues. With 6 bases removed from V and 9 bases from J, the gap between germline ends came to 9 bases. Germline V CDR1 and CDR2: SNHLY, FYNNEI. The CDR3 DNA sequence: TGTGCCAGCAGAGAGGCCGGTGAGCAGTTCTTC. This codes for CASREAGEQFF.

This chain links TRBV4-2 with TRBJ2-2, with 7 bases matching TRBD2. Germline CDR1 LGHNA, CDR2 YNFKEQ. With 3 bases clipped from V and 5 bases from J, the junction kept 12 bases outside the gene matches. The CDR3 length is 17 residues. DNA for the CDR3: TGTGCCAGCAGCCATTATTCTAGCGGTGGAGGGACCGGGGAGCTGTTTTTT. Amino acid sequence: CASSHYSSGGGTGELFF.

V and J are TRBV29-1 and TRBJ2-1, with TRBD2 as a possible D gene (5 bases). The V gene's germline CDR1 is SQVTM and CDR2 ANQGSEA. This CDR3 region has 12 residues. The V end was cut by 5 bases, the J end by 3 bases, with 8 bases between. For the CDR3, the DNA is TGCAGCGTTCTCGGGAACTACAATGAGCAGTTCTTC. It specifies CSVLGNYNEQFF.

This chain joins TRBV3-1 (or the pseudogene TRBV3-2) and TRBJ1-3; D is perhaps TRBD1 (5 bases). Germline lookup yields CDR1 LGHDT and CDR2 YNNKEL (reference sequence). The CDR3 runs to 15 residues. Trimming pared 8 bases from V and 0 bases from J, leaving 14 bases between. Here the CDR3 reads CASARQLHSGNTIYF. The CDR3 nucleotides read TGTGCCAGCGCAAGACAGCTACACTCTGGAAACACCATATATTTT.

This chain joins TRBV5-4 and TRBJ2-1, with TRBD2 as a possible D gene (5 bases). The CDR3 sequence is 15 residues long. V was shortened by 0 bases and J by 13 bases, with 20 bases between the two germline ends. Germline V gives CDR1 SGHNT, CDR2 YYREEE (reference sequence). The CDR3 DNA reads TGTGCCAGCAGCTTGGAAAAGTCTGCGGGTACCGCCCAGTTCTTC. Translated: CASSLEKSAGTAQFF.

The chain recombines TRBV11-2 with TRBJ2-5, with a weak D call TRBD2 (6 bases). V lost 1 base and J lost 5, with 8 bases in between. The CDR3 runs 13 residues. Germline CDR1 SGHAT, CDR2 FQNNGV. CDR3 in DNA: TGTGCCAGCAGCTTAGGACTAGTCGAGACCCAGTACTTC. Its protein product is CASSLGLVETQYF. The variable domain in full, completed from reference TRBV11-2 and TRBJ2-5, reads EAGVAQSPRYKIIEKRQSVAFWCNPISGHATLYWYQQILGQGPKLLIQFQNNGVVDDSQLPKDRFSAERLKGVDSTLKIQPAKLEDSAVYLCASSLGLVETQYFGPGTRLLVL.

The CDR3 DNA reads TGCAGCGTTGGTGGGGACAGCCCGGCGGCTTTCTTT. Its protein is CSVGGDSPAAFF. The chain has TRBV29-1 and TRBJ1-1, with 7 bases matching TRBD1. With V trimmed by 4 bases and J by 11 bases, 10 bases remained unmatched. Germline V lookup: CDR1 SQVTM, CDR2 ANQGSEA. The CDR3 extends over 12 amino acids.

The gene calls are TRBV14 and TRBJ2-3; D is undetermined. This CDR3 has 16 amino acids. V was cut by 3 bases and J by 1 base, with 14 bases left in between. CDR1 is SGHDN and CDR2 is FVKESK in the germline V gene. This CDR3 is CASSHYYGRGTDTQYF. CDR3 nucleotide sequence: TGTGCCAGCAGCCACTATTACGGCCGGGGCACAGATACGCAGTATTTT.

The chain combines TRBV3-1 (or the pseudogene TRBV3-2) with TRBJ2-1, with 14 bases fitting TRBD2. The CDR3 extends over 16 amino acids. CDR1 LGHDT and CDR2 YNNKEL come from the germline V gene (reference sequence). Losses at the gene ends were 5 bases for V and 6 bases for J; bases not matched to a gene: 6. In DNA, the CDR3 is TGTGCCAGCAGCTTAACCGGGACTAGCGGGAGCAATGAGCAGTTCTTC. This gives the protein CASSLTGTSGSNEQFF.

V usage is TRBV18 and J usage is TRBJ1-4, with TRBD1 matching over 7 bases. After removal of 3 bases from V and 8 bases from J, the junction contained 6 bases not matched to a gene. CDR1 is KGHSH and CDR2 is LQKENI in the germline V gene. The CDR3 is made up of 14 amino acids. The CDR3 sequence is CASSPPGGWEKLFF. The CDR3 DNA reads as TGTGCCAGCTCACCTCCAGGGGGATGGGAAAAACTGTTTTTT.

J is TRBJ2-3 and V is TRBV29-1; D remains unclear. The CDR3 has 14 amino acids. The V end was cut by 4 bases, the J end by 0 bases, with 11 bases between. Germline V gives CDR1 SQVTM, CDR2 ANQGSEA. Here the CDR3 DNA reads TGCAGCGTTGCCCAGGCAACTAGCACAGATACGCAGTATTTT. Amino acids: CSVAQATSTDTQYF.

The chain's CDR3 is CASSPDREYWRPQHF. The CDR3 bases are TGTGCCAGCAGCCCGGACAGGGAGTACTGGCGGCCCCAGCATTTT. The chain has TRBV7-2 and TRBJ1-5; 8 bases are a match to TRBD1. In germline, CDR1 is SGHTA, CDR2 FQGNSA. Trimming cost V 5 bases and J 9 bases; bases outside gene matches: 12. The CDR3 has 15 residues.